Listed below are T cell receptor beta chains from one sample, sequenced in a study of cytomegalovirus exposure and HLA in healthy donors. Sequencing was performed with immunoSEQ multiplex PCR; in TCRdb, only in-frame clones are kept and a portion is missing. The profile shows approximately 140,000 clones, about four fifths of them singletons. Input material: PBMCs. Receptor source: a woman in her thirties or forties in good health and CMV-seronegative. The CDR3 runs from the conserved cysteine through the conserved F or W. The D gene is left open where the match is weak. Some rows mark clone size as missing; the rest say once, few, many or name a class of expanded clone.

clone_size j_call d_call v_call cdr3_nt cdr3_aa
- TRBJ1-4 TRBD1 TRBV7-9 TGTGCCAGCAGCCCAGCACAGGGGGCGACTATTTGGGAAAAACTGTTTTTT CASSPAQGATIWEKLFF
- TRBJ2-2 - TRBV2 TGTGCCAGCAGTACCGGGACAGAAGGACTAGCCCCGGTTTCGAGGACCGGGGAGCTGTTTTTT CASSTGTEGLAPVSRTGELFF
- TRBJ1-1 - TRBV5-1 TGCGCCAGCAGCATCGCGGTGGACACTGAAGCTTTCTTT CASSIAVDTEAFF
- TRBJ2-2 - TRBV6-1 TGTGCCAGCAAGCGAGTGATCACCGGGGAGCTGTTTTTT CASKRVITGELFF
- TRBJ2-2 - TRBV5-4 TGTGCCAGCAGCTTTGGGGGGGGGCCAGCGAACACCGGGGAGCTGTTTTTT CASSFGGGPANTGELFF
- TRBJ1-1 - TRBV4-3 TGCGCCAGCAGCCAAGTTCATGGAGGCCCGAACACTGAAGCTTTCTTT CASSQVHGGPNTEAFF
- TRBJ2-7 TRBD1 TRBV7-2 TGTGCCAGCAGCTTAATCGGACAGGGGGCGAGGTACGAGCAGTACTTC CASSLIGQGARYEQYF
- TRBJ1-3 - TRBV5-4 TGTGCCAGCAGCTTGGGCGTCAACTCTGGAAACACCATATATTTT CASSLGVNSGNTIYF
- TRBJ2-7 TRBD1 TRBV4-3 TGCGCCAGCAGCCAAGATGGGACAGGACGCTACGAGCAGTACTTC CASSQDGTGRYEQYF
- TRBJ1-2 - TRBV7-9 TGTGCCAGCAGCCCTACCCATTTGGAGGGCTACACCTTC CASSPTHLEGYTF
once TRBJ2-2 - TRBV5-4 TGTGCCAGCACCAACACAGGGAACACCGGGGAGCTGTTTTTT CASTNTGNTGELFF
- TRBJ2-5 TRBD2 TRBV5-1 TGCGCCAGCAGCTCTGGGACTAGCGGGGGACTGACCGAGACCCAGTACTTC CASSSGTSGGLTETQYF
few TRBJ1-1 TRBD1 TRBV5-1 TGCGCCAGCAGGGGCCAGACGCAGGGGGCGGGTGAAGCTTTCTTT CASRGQTQGAGEAFF
- TRBJ1-1 - TRBV6-5 TGTGCCAGCAGTCACACAAGGGGACTATTCGGGGCTTTCTTT CASSHTRGLFGAFF
- TRBJ2-3 - TRBV5-1 TGCGCCAGCAGCAGGAACCCTAGCGAGGGCACAGATACGCAGTATTTT CASSRNPSEGTDTQYF
once TRBJ2-2 - TRBV28 TGTGCCAGCAGTTCCCCGGGGGACACCGGGGAGCTGTTTTTT CASSSPGDTGELFF
once TRBJ1-1 - TRBV19 TGTGCCAGTACTAACGGTAACACTGAAGCTTTCTTT CASTNGNTEAFF
- TRBJ1-2 - TRBV14 TGTGCCAGCAGCCAAGGGGGCCCGGGCAGCTACTATGGCTACACCTTC CASSQGGPGSYYGYTF
few TRBJ1-5 - TRBV5-1 TGCGCCAGCAGCTTGGGGGAGGTGGGTCAGCCCCAGCATTTT CASSLGEVGQPQHF
- TRBJ2-5 TRBD1 TRBV2 TGTGCCAGCAGTGGGGGGACAGGGCCGGGTGGGGTAAAGACCCAGTACTTC CASSGGTGPGGVKTQYF
- TRBJ1-5 - TRBV27 TGTGCCAGCAGTCCTCAGGGCTACAATCAGCCCCAGCATTTT CASSPQGYNQPQHF
- TRBJ1-1 TRBD1 TRBV5-1 TGCGCCAGCAGCCCTGAGTTGTGGGACAGAGGGCCTAATTCGGACACTGAAGCTTTCTTT CASSPELWDRGPNSDTEAFF
- TRBJ1-3 TRBD1 TRBV5-1 TGCGCCAGCAGCCCCTCGACAGGGGGAAGCACCATATATTTT CASSPSTGGSTIYF
- TRBJ1-5 - TRBV6-4 TGTGCCAGCAGTTACTCGAGGCAAGGTCAGCCCCAGCATTTT CASSYSRQGQPQHF
once TRBJ2-5 TRBD2 TRBV10-3 TGTGCCATCAGTGGGGGGCGGGAGGCGGAGACCCAGTACTTC CAISGGREAETQYF
- TRBJ1-5 TRBD1 TRBV29-1 TGCAGCGTTGGGGACAGGAAAGATCAGCCCCAGCATTTT CSVGDRKDQPQHF
- TRBJ2-5 - TRBV18 TGTGCCAGCTCACCGCGGGGCAGCCAAGAGACCCAGTACTTC CASSPRGSQETQYF
- TRBJ1-5 - TRBV2 TGTGCCAGCAGTGGCCGGGTAAGCAATCAGCCCCAGCATTTT CASSGRVSNQPQHF
- TRBJ2-7 - TRBV4-1 TGCGCCAGCAGCCAAGCCGGGGTCGGCGGGCCGTTGGGCGCTTACGAGCAGTACTTC CASSQAGVGGPLGAYEQYF